Below, 24 T cell receptor beta chains from the same sample are listed, as sequenced in a study of T cells in Graves' hyperthyroidism and ophthalmopathy. RNA transcripts were the template for amplifying TCR beta CDR3 regions. First-round RT-PCR with HTBI primers amplified the TCR CDR3 region. TCRdb analysed the multiplex PCR reads with MiXCR anew, one entry per CDR3 protein. The repertoire includes hundreds of thousands of distinct CDR3 sequences, about 14% of them detected once, and more than 8.5% sits in the top ten. The sample consisted of blood. All receptors derive from a woman aged 18-29 years with Graves' hyperthyroidism.

This clonotype was detected ten times or more. The rearrangement links TRBV11-2 to TRBJ2-3; no clear D gene. The CDR3 sequence is 15 residues long. Trimming cost V 0 bases and J 2 bases, with 9 bases left between them. Germline V gene lookup returns CDR1 SGHAT and CDR2 FQNNGV. This CDR3 reads CASSLDLAFTDTQYF. CDR3 nucleotides: TGTGCCAGCAGCTTAGATCTTGCCTTCACAGATACGCAGTATTTT.

The chain employs TRBV9 and TRBJ2-1, with D uncertain. Germline CDR1 and CDR2: SGDLS and YYNGEE. CDR3 size: 13 residues. Deletions cut 1 base from V and 6 bases from J, with 8 bases between. The CDR3 reads CASSVSHLNEQFF. The CDR3 coding sequence is TGTGCCAGCAGCGTATCTCATCTCAATGAGCAGTTCTTC. Full variable domain (rest looked up from reference TRBV9 and TRBJ2-1): DSGVTQTPKHLITATGQRVTLRCSPRSGDLSVYWYQQSLDQGLQFLIQYYNGEERAKGNILERFSAQQFPDLHSELNLSSLELGDSALYFCASSVSHLNEQFFGPGTRLTVL.

This clonotype was counted between two and nine times. The CDR3 DNA is TGTGCCAGCTTCACTCCTATAAACAATGAGCAGTTCTTC. This translates into CASFTPINNEQFF. The chain is built from TRBV2 and TRBJ2-1, with no clear D. Deletions cut 8 bases from V and 5 bases from J, with 13 bases between. The CDR3 extends over 13 amino acids. CDR1 SNHLY and CDR2 FYNNEI come from the germline V gene. Full variable domain (outside the CDR3, taken from reference TRBV2 and TRBJ2-1): EPEVTQTPSHQVTQMGQEVILRCVPISNHLYFYWYRQILGQKVEFLVSFYNNEISEKSEIFDDQFSVERPDGSNFTLKIRSTKLEDSAMYFCASFTPINNEQFFGPGTRLTVL.

In its sample, this clonotype was seen a few times. Here the CDR3 reads CASRKTSSGGRKANEKLFF. In DNA form, the CDR3 reads TGTGCCAGCAGGAAAACATCTTCAGGGGGCAGAAAGGCTAATGAAAAACTGTTTTTT. V usage is TRBV2 and J usage is TRBJ1-4; 8 bases align to TRBD1. CDR1 SNHLY and CDR2 FYNNEI come from the germline V gene. This CDR3 comprises 19 residues. Losses at the gene ends were 6 bases for V and 3 bases for J; bases not matched to a gene: 18.

This chain uses TRBV6-1 with TRBJ2-6; no firm D call. The CDR3 extends over 14 amino acids. Germline V gives CDR1 MNHNS, CDR2 SASEGT. V was pared by 4 bases and J by 4 bases, with 8 bases between. The CDR3 loop is CASSAYSGANVLTF. In DNA, the CDR3 is TGTGCCAGCAGTGCCTACTCGGGGGCCAACGTCCTGACTTTC.

This clonotype was detected many times. V is TRBV6-1 and J is TRBJ2-2, with TRBD2 matching over 8 bases. The CDR3 length is 15 residues. Per the germline V gene, CDR1 is MNHNS and CDR2 is SASEGT. Trimming removed 6 bases from V and 1 base from J; junction bases left unmatched: 4. CDR3 nucleotide sequence: TGTGCCAGCAGCCGTAGCGGGGAGAACACCGGGGAGCTGTTTTTT. Its translation: CASSRSGENTGELFF.

This clonotype came up many times. The chain joins TRBV3-1 to TRBJ1-1; 7 bases are shared with TRBD1. The germline gives CDR1 LGHDT, CDR2 YNNKEL (reference sequence). The CDR3 spans 14 residues. Unmatched junction bases numbered 6, after V lost 4 bases and J lost 4 bases. The CDR3 DNA reads as TGTGCCAGCAGCCTAGACAGGGTAGGCACTGAAGCTTTCTTT. Amino acids: CASSLDRVGTEAFF.

This clonotype was counted ten times or more. The chain carries TRBV4-1 and TRBJ2-7; D gene ambiguous. Trimming stripped 4 bases from V and 2 bases from J, with 18 bases between. The germline V gene encodes CDR1 MGHRA and CDR2 YSYEKL. The length of the CDR3 is 16 residues. This CDR3 reads CASSLERRAPTYEQYF. The CDR3 DNA sequence: TGCGCCAGCAGCCTGGAACGACGGGCGCCGACCTACGAGCAGTACTTC.

This rearrangement joins TRBV10-2 to TRBJ1-1; 7 nucleotides align to TRBD1. The CDR3 is 14 amino acids. CDR1 is WSHSY, CDR2 SAAADI, per germline. The trim removed 7 bases at V and 0 bases at J, leaving 5 bases unmatched. In nucleotides, the CDR3 is TGCGCCAGCACATTAGACAGGGTGAACACTGAAGCTTTCTTT. Translated: CASTLDRVNTEAFF.

The rearrangement links TRBV20-1 to TRBJ1-2; possibly TRBD1 for D (5 bases). The germline V and J ends were trimmed by 6 bases and 3 bases, with 23 bases remaining between them. Germline CDR1 is DFQATT and CDR2 is SNEGSKA (reference sequence). The CDR3 extends over 16 amino acids. In nucleotides, the CDR3 is TGCAGTGCGTACCAGGGAATTGGGGGTGTCTACTATGGCTACACCTTC. Translated: CSAYQGIGGVYYGYTF.

This clonotype is a singleton in its sample. The rearrangement joins TRBV6-1 to TRBJ1-5; 9 bases agree with TRBD1. This CDR3 has 18 amino acids. V lost 5 bases to trimming and J lost 0 bases; unmatched junction nucleotides: 11. Germline V gene sequence: CDR1 MNHNS, CDR2 SASEGT. This CDR3 reads CASSKIGQGTYSNQPQHF. The CDR3 DNA reads as TGTGCCAGCAGTAAAATTGGACAGGGGACCTATAGCAATCAGCCCCAGCATTTT.

This clonotype was seen a few times. The V gene is TRBV13, the J gene TRBJ1-6; a weak D match, TRBD1 (5 bases). There are 15 residues in the CDR3. V was shortened by 1 base and J by 8 bases, with 12 bases between the two germline ends. CDR1 PRHDT and CDR2 FYEKMQ come from the germline V gene (reference sequence). CDR3 sequence reads: CASSLEGEGHSPLHF. CDR3 nucleotide sequence: TGTGCCAGCAGCTTAGAAGGGGAAGGGCATTCACCCCTCCACTTT.

The rearrangement links TRBV6-2 or TRBV6-3 to TRBJ2-2; the D gene is possibly TRBD1 (6 bases). Germline V gives CDR1 MNHEY, CDR2 SVGEGT. CDR3 length: 11 amino acids. Trimming removed 9 bases from V and 6 bases from J, with 8 bases in between. The CDR3 sequence: CASTGPGELFF. The CDR3 nucleotides read TGTGCCAGTACAGGGCCCGGGGAGCTGTTTTTT.

This clonotype has just one count. The chain recombines TRBV30 with TRBJ2-5; TRBD2 might be the D (7 bases). Trimming took 4 bases from V and 4 from J, leaving 10 bases between them. The CDR3 extends over 12 amino acids. The V gene's germline CDR1 is GTSNPN and CDR2 SVGIG (reference sequence). The CDR3: CAWTGGGETQYF. As DNA, the CDR3 is TGTGCCTGGACGGGGGGCGGAGAGACCCAGTACTTC. Full variable domain (outside the CDR3, taken from reference TRBV30 and TRBJ2-5): SQTIHQWPATLVQPVGSPLSLECTVEGTSNPNLYWYRQAAGRGLQLLFYSVGIGQISSEVPQNLSASRPQDRQFILSSKKLLLSDSGFYLCAWTGGGETQYFGPGTRLLVL.

This clonotype was recorded at least ten times. The V gene is TRBV6-2 or TRBV6-3, the J gene TRBJ2-7; D ambiguous. In germline, CDR1 is MNHEY, CDR2 SVGEGT. CDR3 length equals 11 residues. Trimming cost V 2 bases and J 7 bases, with 6 bases left between them. The CDR3 region has the DNA TGTGCCAGCAGTTACCTGGAGGAGCAGTACTTC. It codes for CASSYLEEQYF.

This chain joins TRBV7-9 and TRBJ1-4; unclear D gene. Germline V lookup: CDR1 SEHNR, CDR2 FQNEAQ (reference sequence). Trimming shortened V by 4 bases and J by 8 bases, and 20 bases separated the two germline ends. The CDR3 runs 16 residues. The CDR3 DNA reads TGTGCCAGCAGCTCCCCACAGCGGGGTGAGGAGGAAAAACTGTTTTTT. Protein sequence: CASSSPQRGEEEKLFF. Full variable domain (remainder filled in from reference TRBV7-9 and TRBJ1-4): DTGVSQNPRHKITKRGQNVTFRCDPISEHNRLYWYRQTLGQGPEFLTYFQNEAQLEKSRLLSDRFSAERPKGSFSTLEIQRTEQGDSAMYLCASSSPQRGEEEKLFFGSGTQLSVL.

This clonotype has a handful of counts. The chain has TRBV19 and TRBJ2-2; 12 bases fit TRBD2. V dropped 6 bases and J dropped 7; count of bases not matched to a gene: 12. Looked up from germline, CDR1 is LNHDA and CDR2 is SQIVND (reference sequence). The CDR3 totals 17 residues. In nucleotides, the CDR3 is TGTGCCAGTAGAACCCAACTAGCGGGAGGTTTAATCGGGGAGCTGTTTTTT. Encoded protein: CASRTQLAGGLIGELFF.

This clonotype was found many times. The chain has TRBV2 and TRBJ2-3; TRBD2 matches at 14 bases. The trim removed 11 bases at V and 3 bases at J, leaving 4 bases unmatched. The CDR3 contains 14 residues. Germline V gene sequence: CDR1 SNHLY, CDR2 FYNNEI. The CDR3 coding sequence is TGTGCCGGGAGACTAGCGGGAGGGACAGATACGCAGTATTTT. Protein sequence: CAGRLAGGTDTQYF.

J is TRBJ2-7 and V is TRBV19; D not certain. The CDR3 covers 12 residues. Trimming took off 10 bases at V and 0 bases at J, with 10 bases between the two ends. In germline, CDR1 is LNHDA, CDR2 SQIVND (reference sequence). This chain's CDR3 is CATSGGSYEQYF. CDR3 DNA sequence: TGTGCCACCTCGGGCGGCTCCTACGAGCAGTACTTC. Together with reference TRBV19 and TRBJ2-7, the CDR3 gives the full variable domain: DGGITQSPKYLFRKEGQNVTLSCEQNLNHDAMYWYRQDPGQGLRLIYYSQIVNDFQKGDIAEGYSVSREKKESFPLTVTSAQKNPTAFYLCATSGGSYEQYFGPGTRLTVT.

V is TRBV28 and J is TRBJ2-2; 10 bases line up with TRBD1. In germline, CDR1 is MDHEN, CDR2 SYDVKM. Losses at the gene ends were 5 bases for V and 6 bases for J; bases not matched to a gene: 6. This CDR3 region has 15 residues. CDR3 bases: TGTGCCAGCAGTCCCGGGACAGGGGACCCCGGGGAGCTGTTTTTT. Its translation is CASSPGTGDPGELFF.

This chain links TRBV7-9 with TRBJ2-1; TRBD1 agrees at 8 bases. Germline-derived CDR1 and CDR2 are SEHNR and FQNEAQ (reference sequence). The CDR3 runs to 14 residues. V dropped 9 bases and J dropped 2; count of bases not matched to a gene: 6. The CDR3: CASTGTGAYNEQFF. For the CDR3, the DNA is TGTGCCAGTACCGGGACAGGCGCCTACAATGAGCAGTTCTTC.

In DNA, the CDR3 is TGTGCCAGCAGTTTAATAGCGGGAGGGCCCGATCAACTTGGGCAGTACTTC. It yields the protein CASSLIAGGPDQLGQYF. The chain combines TRBV27 with TRBJ2-7; 11 bases are a match to TRBD2. J was trimmed by 9 bases and V by 2 bases; bases with no gene match: 15. Germline V CDR1 and CDR2: MNHEY, SMNVEV (reference sequence). The CDR3 totals 17 residues.

At least ten counts were recorded for this clonotype. The chain recombines TRBV20-1 with TRBJ2-7; tentatively, D is TRBD1 or TRBD2 (7 bases each). Trimming cost V 4 bases and J 3 bases, with 22 bases left between them. This CDR3 has 16 amino acids. CDR1 and CDR2 (germline): DFQATT, SNEGSKA (reference sequence). The CDR3, as DNA: TGCAGTGCTACCAGAGGAGCGGGACAGACACTCTACGAGCAGTACTTC. Protein: CSATRGAGQTLYEQYF.

This clonotype was counted once. The CDR3 DNA is TGTGCCAGTAGTACCTCGCGGGGGGTTTCCAATGAGCAGTTCTTC. Its translation is CASSTSRGVSNEQFF. The chain couples TRBV19 to TRBJ2-1, with 8 bases matching TRBD2. The CDR3 contains 15 residues. Germline V gene lookup returns CDR1 LNHDA and CDR2 SQIVND (reference sequence). J gave up 6 bases and V 4 bases, and 8 bases lay outside the gene matches.